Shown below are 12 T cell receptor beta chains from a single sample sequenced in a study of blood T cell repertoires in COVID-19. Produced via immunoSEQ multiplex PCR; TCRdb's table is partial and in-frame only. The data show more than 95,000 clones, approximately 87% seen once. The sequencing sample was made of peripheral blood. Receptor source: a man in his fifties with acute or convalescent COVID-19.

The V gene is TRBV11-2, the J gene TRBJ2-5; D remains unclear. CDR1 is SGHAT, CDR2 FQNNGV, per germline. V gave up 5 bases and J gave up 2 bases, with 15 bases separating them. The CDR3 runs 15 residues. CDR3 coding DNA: TGTGCCAGCAGCCGCCTGCTGGCAGATCAAGAGACCCAGTACTTC. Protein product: CASSRLLADQETQYF.

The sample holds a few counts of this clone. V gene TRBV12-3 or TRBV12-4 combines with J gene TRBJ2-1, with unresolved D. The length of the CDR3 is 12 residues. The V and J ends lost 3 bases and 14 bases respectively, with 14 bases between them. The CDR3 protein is CASSFAASSKFF. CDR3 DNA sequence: TGTGCCAGCAGTTTTGCCGCGTCCTCCAAGTTCTTC.

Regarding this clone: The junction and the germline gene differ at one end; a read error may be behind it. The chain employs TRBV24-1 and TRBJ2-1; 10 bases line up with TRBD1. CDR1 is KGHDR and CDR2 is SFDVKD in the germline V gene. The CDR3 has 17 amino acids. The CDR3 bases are TGTGCCATCAGTGATTTGAGCCCCGGGACAGGGGACAATGAGCAGTTCTTC. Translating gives CAISDLSPGTGDNEQFF.

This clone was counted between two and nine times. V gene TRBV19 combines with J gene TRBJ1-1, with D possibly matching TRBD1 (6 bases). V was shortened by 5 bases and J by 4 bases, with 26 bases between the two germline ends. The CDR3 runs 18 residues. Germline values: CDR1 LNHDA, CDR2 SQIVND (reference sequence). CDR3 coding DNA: TGTGCCAGTAGTCCCCGTTCCCCGGGACAACCGGTCCCCACTGAAGCTTTCTTT. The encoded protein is CASSPRSPGQPVPTEAFF.

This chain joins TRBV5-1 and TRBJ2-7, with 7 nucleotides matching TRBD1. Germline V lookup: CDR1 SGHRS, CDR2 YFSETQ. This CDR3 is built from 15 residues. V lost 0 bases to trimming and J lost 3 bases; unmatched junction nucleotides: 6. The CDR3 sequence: CASSLAPGQYYEQYF. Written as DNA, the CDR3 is TGCGCCAGCAGCTTGGCCCCGGGACAGTACTACGAGCAGTACTTC.

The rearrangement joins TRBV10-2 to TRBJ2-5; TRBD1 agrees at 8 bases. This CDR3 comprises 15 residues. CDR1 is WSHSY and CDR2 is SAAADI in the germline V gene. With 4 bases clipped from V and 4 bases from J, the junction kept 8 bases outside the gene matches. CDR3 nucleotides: TGCGCCAGCAGTGGGTTGGGACAGGCAGGAGAGACCCAGTACTTC. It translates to CASSGLGQAGETQYF.

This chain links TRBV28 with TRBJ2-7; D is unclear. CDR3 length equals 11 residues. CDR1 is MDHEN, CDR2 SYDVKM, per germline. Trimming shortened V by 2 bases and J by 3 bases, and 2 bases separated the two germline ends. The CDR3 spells CASSLRYEQYF. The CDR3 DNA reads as TGTGCCAGCAGTTTACGCTACGAGCAGTACTTC.

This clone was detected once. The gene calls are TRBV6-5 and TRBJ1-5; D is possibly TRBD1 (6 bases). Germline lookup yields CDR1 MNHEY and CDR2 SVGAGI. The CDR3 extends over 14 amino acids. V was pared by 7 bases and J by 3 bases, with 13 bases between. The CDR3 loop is CASTPAGANQPQHF. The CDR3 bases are TGTGCCAGCACCCCGGCAGGGGCCAATCAGCCCCAGCATTTT.

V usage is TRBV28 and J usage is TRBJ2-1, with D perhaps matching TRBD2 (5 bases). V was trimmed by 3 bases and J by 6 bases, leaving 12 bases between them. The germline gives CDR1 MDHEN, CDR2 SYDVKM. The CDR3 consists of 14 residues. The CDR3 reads CASSLSGVTNEQFF. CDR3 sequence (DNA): TGTGCCAGCAGTTTGTCCGGGGTGACCAATGAGCAGTTCTTC.

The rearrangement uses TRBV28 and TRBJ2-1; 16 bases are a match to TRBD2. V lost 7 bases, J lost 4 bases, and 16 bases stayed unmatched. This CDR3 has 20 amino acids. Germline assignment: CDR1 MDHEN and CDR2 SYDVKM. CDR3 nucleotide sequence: TGTGCCAGCACCACATTGTTGGGGACTAGCGGGAGGGCCCTATACAATGAGCAGTTCTTC. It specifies CASTTLLGTSGRALYNEQFF.

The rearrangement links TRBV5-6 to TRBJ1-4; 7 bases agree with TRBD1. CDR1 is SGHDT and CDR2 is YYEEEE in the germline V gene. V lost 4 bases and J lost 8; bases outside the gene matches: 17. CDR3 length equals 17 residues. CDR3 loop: CASSPRVADRQGEKLFF. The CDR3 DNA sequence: TGTGCCAGCAGCCCGCGGGTGGCCGATCGACAGGGAGAAAAACTGTTTTTT.

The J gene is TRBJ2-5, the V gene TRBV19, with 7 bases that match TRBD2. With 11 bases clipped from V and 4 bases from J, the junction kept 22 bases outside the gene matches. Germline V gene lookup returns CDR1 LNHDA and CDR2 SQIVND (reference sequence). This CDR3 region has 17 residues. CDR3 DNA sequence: TGTGCCTCCACCCCGGGGATATCGGGAGGTTTCGGAGAGACCCAGTACTTC. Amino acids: CASTPGISGGFGETQYF.